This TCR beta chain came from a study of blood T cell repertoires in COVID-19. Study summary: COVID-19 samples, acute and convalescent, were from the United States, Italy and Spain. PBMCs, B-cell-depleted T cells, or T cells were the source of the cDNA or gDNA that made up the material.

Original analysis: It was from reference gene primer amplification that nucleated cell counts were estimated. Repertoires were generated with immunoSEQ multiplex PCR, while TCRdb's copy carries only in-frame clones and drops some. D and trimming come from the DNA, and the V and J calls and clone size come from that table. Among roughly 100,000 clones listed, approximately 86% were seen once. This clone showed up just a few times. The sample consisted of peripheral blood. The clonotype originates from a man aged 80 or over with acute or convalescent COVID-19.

The CDR3 DNA is TGTGCCAGCAGTTCCTCCTGGACAGATGCGAACACCGGGGAGCTGTTTTTT. Its translation is CASSSSWTDANTGELFF. The V call is TRBV28, the J call TRBJ2-2; D possibly corresponds to TRBD1 (6 bases). The ends were cut back, 4 bases at V and 0 bases at J, with 15 bases in the middle. Per the germline V gene, CDR1 is MDHEN and CDR2 is SYDVKM. This CDR3 region has 17 residues.